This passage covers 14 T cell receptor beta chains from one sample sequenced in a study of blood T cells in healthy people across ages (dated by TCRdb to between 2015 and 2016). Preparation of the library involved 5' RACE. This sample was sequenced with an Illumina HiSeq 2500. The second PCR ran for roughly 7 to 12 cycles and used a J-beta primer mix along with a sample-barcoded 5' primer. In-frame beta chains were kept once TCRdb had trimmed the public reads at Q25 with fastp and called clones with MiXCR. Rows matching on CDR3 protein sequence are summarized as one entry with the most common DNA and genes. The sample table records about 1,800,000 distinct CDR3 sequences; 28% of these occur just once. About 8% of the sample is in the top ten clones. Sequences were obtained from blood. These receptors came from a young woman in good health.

The CDR3 protein is CASSAPVEFDSPLHF. CDR3 DNA sequence: TGTGCCAGCAGCGCGCCCGTTGAATTCGATTCACCCCTCCACTTT. The genes are TRBV7-8 and TRBJ1-6; D not certain. The germline CDR1 and CDR2 sequences are SGHVS and FQNEAQ. V was cut by 5 bases and J by 8 bases, with 16 bases left in between. There are 15 residues in the CDR3.

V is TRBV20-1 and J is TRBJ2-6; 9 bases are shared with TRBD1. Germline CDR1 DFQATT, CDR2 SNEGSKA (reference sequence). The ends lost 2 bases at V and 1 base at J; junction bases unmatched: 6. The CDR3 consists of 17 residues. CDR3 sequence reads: CSARSGTGSSGANVLTF. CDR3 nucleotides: TGCAGTGCTAGATCCGGGACAGGGTCGTCTGGGGCCAACGTCCTGACTTTC.

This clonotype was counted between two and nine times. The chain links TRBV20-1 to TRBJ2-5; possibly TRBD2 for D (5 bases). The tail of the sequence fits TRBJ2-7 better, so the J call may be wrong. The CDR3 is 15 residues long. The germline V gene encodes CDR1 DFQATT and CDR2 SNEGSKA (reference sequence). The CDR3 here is CSALGGARSPTEQYF. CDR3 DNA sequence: TGCAGTGCTCTTGGAGGTGCGCGTAGCCCAACCGAGCAGTACTTC.

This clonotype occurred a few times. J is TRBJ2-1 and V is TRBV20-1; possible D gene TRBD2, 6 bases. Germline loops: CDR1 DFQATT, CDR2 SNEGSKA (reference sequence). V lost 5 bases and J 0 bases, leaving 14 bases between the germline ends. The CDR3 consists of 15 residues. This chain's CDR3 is CSAGGGGRSYNEQFF. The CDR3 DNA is TGCAGTGCTGGGGGAGGCGGTCGCTCCTACAATGAGCAGTTCTTC.

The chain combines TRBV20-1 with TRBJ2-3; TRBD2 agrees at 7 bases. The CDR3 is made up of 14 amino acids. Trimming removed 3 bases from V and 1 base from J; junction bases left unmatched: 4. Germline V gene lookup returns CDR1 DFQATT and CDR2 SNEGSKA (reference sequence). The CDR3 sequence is CSASTGGGTDTQYF. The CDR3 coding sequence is TGCAGTGCTAGCACGGGGGGTGGCACAGATACGCAGTATTTT.

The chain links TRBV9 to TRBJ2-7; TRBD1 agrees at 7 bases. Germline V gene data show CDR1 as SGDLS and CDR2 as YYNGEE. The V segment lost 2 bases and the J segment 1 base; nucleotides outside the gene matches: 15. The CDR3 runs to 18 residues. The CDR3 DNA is TGTGCCAGCAGCGTGGGGTTTAACCGGGACAGCCTTTCCTACGAGCAGTACTTC. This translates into CASSVGFNRDSLSYEQYF.

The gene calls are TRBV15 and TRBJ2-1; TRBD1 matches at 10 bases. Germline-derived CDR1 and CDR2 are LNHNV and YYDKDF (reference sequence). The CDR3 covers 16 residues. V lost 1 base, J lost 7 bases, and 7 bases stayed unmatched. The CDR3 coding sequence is TGTGCCACCAGCAGAGGGGCAGGACAGGGGGAAAATGAGCAGTTCTTC. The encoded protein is CATSRGAGQGENEQFF.

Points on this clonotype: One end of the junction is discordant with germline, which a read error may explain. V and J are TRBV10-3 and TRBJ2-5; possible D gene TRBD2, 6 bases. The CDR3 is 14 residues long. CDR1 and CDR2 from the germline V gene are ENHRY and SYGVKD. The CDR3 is CSISESGVGETQYF. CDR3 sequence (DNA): TGTTCCATCAGTGAGTCGGGGGTTGGCGAGACCCAGTACTTC.

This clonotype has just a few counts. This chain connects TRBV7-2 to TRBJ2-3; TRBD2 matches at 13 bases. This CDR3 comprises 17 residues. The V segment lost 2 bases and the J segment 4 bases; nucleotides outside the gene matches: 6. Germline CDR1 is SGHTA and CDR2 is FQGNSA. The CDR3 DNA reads TGTGCCAGCAGCTTAAAACTAGCGGGAGGGCCGGCAGATACGCAGTATTTT. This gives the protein CASSLKLAGGPADTQYF.

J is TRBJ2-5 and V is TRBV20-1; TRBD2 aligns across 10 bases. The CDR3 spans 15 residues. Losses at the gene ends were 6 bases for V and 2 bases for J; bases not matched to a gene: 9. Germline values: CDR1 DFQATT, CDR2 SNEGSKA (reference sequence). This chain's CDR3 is CSARPVSGGQETQYF. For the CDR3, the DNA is TGCAGTGCCCGCCCGGTTAGCGGGGGGCAAGAGACCCAGTACTTC.

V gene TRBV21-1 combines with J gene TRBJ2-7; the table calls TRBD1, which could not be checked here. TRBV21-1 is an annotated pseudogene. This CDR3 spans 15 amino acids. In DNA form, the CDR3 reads TGTGCCGGCAGCTTCCGGGACAGGGGTACATACGAGCAGTACTTC. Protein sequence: CAGSFRDRGTYEQYF.

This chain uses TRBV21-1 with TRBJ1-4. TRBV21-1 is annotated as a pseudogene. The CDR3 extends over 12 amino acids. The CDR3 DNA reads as TGTGCCAGCAGCACATCCAAACACCGTCTGTTTTTT. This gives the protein CASSTSKHRLFF.

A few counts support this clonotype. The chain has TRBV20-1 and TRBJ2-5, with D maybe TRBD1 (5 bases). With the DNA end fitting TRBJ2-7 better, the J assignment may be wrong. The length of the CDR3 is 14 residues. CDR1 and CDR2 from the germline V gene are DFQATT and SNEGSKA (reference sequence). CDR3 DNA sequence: TGCAGTGCTAGTGAAGGCAGGGAATCTGACGAGCAGTACTTC. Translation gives CSASEGRESDEQYF.

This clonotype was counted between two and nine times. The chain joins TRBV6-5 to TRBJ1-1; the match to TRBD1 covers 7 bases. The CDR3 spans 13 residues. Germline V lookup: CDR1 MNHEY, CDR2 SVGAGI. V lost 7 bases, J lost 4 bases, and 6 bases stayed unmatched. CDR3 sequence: CASTQGGSTEAFF. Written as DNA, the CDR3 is TGTGCCAGCACCCAGGGGGGGTCCACTGAAGCTTTCTTT.